The 22 T cell receptor beta chains below all came from one sample that was sequenced in a study of blood T cells in healthy people across ages. Next came a second PCR, run for about 6 to 12 cycles, which used a sample-barcoded 5' primer along with a J-beta primer mix. MiXCR, run by TCRdb on the 5' RACE reads, gives a single entry per CDR3 protein. There are 850,000 to 1,000,000 distinct CDR3 sequences in the sample; roughly half occur only once, and 20% to 25% lies in the top ten. Material for sequencing was blood. The receptor set was obtained from a woman aged 55-69 years in good health.

The gene calls are TRBV7-8 and TRBJ2-7, with D possibly matching TRBD2 (6 bases). Germline CDR1 is SGHVS and CDR2 is FQNEAQ. V was trimmed by 4 bases and J by 3 bases, leaving 13 bases between them. There are 14 residues in the CDR3. The CDR3 nucleotides are TGTGCCAGCAGCTCGGGGGATTCTGGCTACGAGCAGTACTTC. Its protein is CASSSGDSGYEQYF.

The chain carries TRBV11-2 and TRBJ2-7, with TRBD2 identical over 7 bases. CDR3 length: 13 amino acids. V lost 4 bases to trimming and J lost 6 bases; unmatched junction nucleotides: 6. The germline V gene has CDR1 SGHAT and CDR2 FQNNGV. CDR3 loop: CASSSTGLSEQYF. CDR3 in DNA: TGTGCCAGCAGCTCAACGGGACTATCCGAGCAGTACTTC.

The sample holds a few counts of this clonotype. This sequence joins TRBV3-1 and TRBJ2-7, with 7 nucleotides matching TRBD1. The germline gives CDR1 LGHDT, CDR2 YNNKEL (reference sequence). The CDR3 length is 14 residues. With 4 bases clipped from V and 3 bases from J, the junction kept 6 bases outside the gene matches. CDR3 amino acids: CASSPDRTIYEQYF. CDR3 in DNA: TGTGCCAGCAGCCCGGACAGGACAATCTACGAGCAGTACTTC.

The V call is TRBV14, the J call TRBJ2-1, with 9 positions matching TRBD1. Germline V gives CDR1 SGHDN, CDR2 FVKESK. The CDR3 consists of 16 residues. V trimming: 0 bases; J trimming: 10 bases; junction bases outside the gene matches: 10. The DNA for the CDR3 is TGTGCCAGCAGCCAAGATAGCTTTTGGGGACAGGGAGAGCAGTTCTTC. Translated: CASSQDSFWGQGEQFF.

This rearrangement joins TRBV12-3 or TRBV12-4 to TRBJ2-3; TRBD2 aligns across 7 bases. CDR3 length equals 11 residues. V was pared by 7 bases and J by 14 bases, with 9 bases of the junction left unmatched. CDR3 sequence (DNA): TGTGCCAGCACCCTGGGGGGGTACGCGTATTTT. Its protein is CASTLGGYAYF.

The V and J genes are TRBV7-3 and TRBJ2-3; 8 nucleotides agree with TRBD2. CDR1 and CDR2 from the germline V gene are SGHTA and FQGTGA. The V segment lost 1 base and the J segment 0 bases; nucleotides outside the gene matches: 12. The CDR3 spans 19 residues. The CDR3 reads CASSLKAHSASGSTDTQYF. The CDR3 region has the DNA TGTGCCAGCAGCTTAAAGGCCCACTCGGCTAGCGGGAGCACAGATACGCAGTATTTT.

This clonotype was seen a few times. V usage is TRBV12-3 or TRBV12-4 and J usage is TRBJ1-2; D remains ambiguous. The CDR3 extends over 13 amino acids. V lost 1 base and J 5 bases, leaving 8 bases between the germline ends. CDR3 in DNA: TGTGCCAGCAGTTTAGTAGGGCGGTATGGCTACACCTTC. Translation gives CASSLVGRYGYTF.

The J gene is TRBJ2-7, the V gene TRBV11-2, with D unclear. The DNA matches TRBJ2-5 better at its end, which makes the J call doubtful. Germline-derived CDR1 and CDR2 are SGHAT and FQNNGV. The CDR3 is 14 amino acids. CDR3 protein: CASSVLGGSVTQYF. For the CDR3, the DNA is TGTGCCAGCAGCGTACTGGGCGGTAGTGTGACCCAGTACTTC.

V and J are TRBV29-1 and TRBJ1-2; a possible D gene is TRBD1 (5 bases). Germline V lookup: CDR1 SQVTM, CDR2 ANQGSEA. Trimming stripped 6 bases from V and 8 bases from J, with 13 bases between. CDR3 length equals 11 residues. The CDR3 reads CSVGTDTGYTF. The CDR3 bases are TGCAGCGTCGGGACGGATACGGGCTACACCTTC.

This clonotype was counted a few times. The rearrangement links TRBV15 to TRBJ2-7, with no clear D. The germline CDR1 and CDR2 sequences are LNHNV and YYDKDF (reference sequence). This CDR3 is 14 amino acids long. The V and J ends lost 0 bases and 2 bases respectively, with 8 bases between them. CDR3 residues: CATSRDGPAYEQYF. The CDR3 DNA sequence: TGTGCCACCAGCAGAGACGGGCCAGCCTACGAGCAGTACTTC.

The chain employs TRBV30 and TRBJ1-2; D perhaps matches TRBD1 (5 bases). V was pared by 0 bases and J by 2 bases, with 10 bases between. From germline, CDR1 is GTSNPN and CDR2 SVGIG (reference sequence). CDR3 length: 14 amino acids. The CDR3 loop reads CAWSVLWDNYGYTF. The CDR3 bases are TGTGCCTGGAGTGTACTTTGGGACAACTATGGCTACACCTTC.

This CDR3 is CASSLGGNLGQETQYF. The DNA for the CDR3 is TGCGCCAGCAGCTTAGGGGGGAATCTGGGTCAGGAGACCCAGTACTTC. The chain joins TRBV5-1 to TRBJ2-7; D possibly uses TRBD1 or TRBD2 (6 bases each). Gene TRBJ2-5 matches the end of the DNA better, so the J call may be wrong. From germline, CDR1 is SGHRS and CDR2 YFSETQ. The CDR3 loop spans 16 amino acids.

The chain recombines TRBV21-1 with TRBJ2-5; TRBD1, as called in the table, went unchecked against the DNA. The closer fit of TRBJ2-7 to the DNA end suggests the J call may be wrong. TRBV21-1 corresponds to a pseudogene. The CDR3 covers 15 residues. CDR3 nucleotides: TGTGCCAGCAGACCCAATCACACCTCGCCCTACGAGCAGTACTTC. Translated: CASRPNHTSPYEQYF.

In DNA form, the CDR3 reads TGTGCCAGCAGCCAAGGTATCGTAGAGACCCAGTACTTC. This translates into CASSQGIVETQYF. The rearrangement uses TRBV3-1 and TRBJ2-7; D not certain. The DNA end lines up better with TRBJ2-5; the J call may be wrong. The CDR3 spans 13 residues. CDR1 and CDR2 (germline): LGHDT, YNNKEL (reference sequence).

On this clonotype: A read error is likely, as this CDR3 ends without the conserved phenylalanine or tryptophan. The genes are TRBV29-1 and TRBJ2-7; D is perhaps TRBD1 (5 bases). CDR1 is SQVTM, CDR2 ANQGSEA, per germline. This CDR3 comprises 14 residues. The V end was cut by 4 bases, the J end by 2 bases, with 15 bases between. The CDR3 nucleotides read TGCAGCGTTGGGTCTGGACAACATACCTACGAGCAGTACTAC. Its translation is CSVGSGQHTYEQYY.

The table lists this clonotype with a few counts. This chain links TRBV6-6 with TRBJ1-6; maybe TRBD1 (5 bases). Per the germline V gene, CDR1 is MNHNY and CDR2 is SVGAGI (reference sequence). The CDR3 totals 15 residues. The V end lost 2 bases, the J end lost 7 bases, and 12 bases lay between the germline ends. CDR3 sequence: CASSYREAGNSPLHF. The DNA of the CDR3 is TGTGCCAGCAGTTACCGGGAGGCAGGGAATTCACCCCTCCACTTT.

Ten or more counts support this clonotype. The chain combines TRBV15 with TRBJ1-4, with D tentatively TRBD1 (5 bases). Trimming removed 0 bases at V and 8 bases at J, with 13 bases between. CDR3 size: 15 residues. Germline CDR1 LNHNV, CDR2 YYDKDF (reference sequence). This chain's CDR3 is CATSRDGARNEKLFF. CDR3 coding DNA: TGTGCCACCAGCAGAGACGGGGCCCGGAACGAAAAACTGTTTTTT.

The rearrangement uses TRBV21-1 and TRBJ2-1; TRBD2 is the table's D call and was not checked against the DNA. TRBV21-1 is described as a pseudogene. The CDR3 loop spans 15 amino acids. The CDR3 sequence: CASSKKLAGDNEQFF. For the CDR3, the DNA is TGTGCCAGCAGCAAAAAACTAGCGGGAGACAATGAGCAGTTCTTC.

Remarks on this clonotype: One end of the junction is discordant with germline, which a read error may explain. The chain joins TRBV4-1 to TRBJ2-3; D may be TRBD1 or TRBD2 (5 bases each). From germline, CDR1 is MGHRA and CDR2 YSYEKL. CDR3 size: 16 residues. CDR3 nucleotides: TGCGCCAGCAACCAATACTCGGGGCCGGGGACGGATACGCAGTATTTT. Translation gives CASNQYSGPGTDTQYF.

This clonotype has more than one count but fewer than ten. The chain employs TRBV7-2 and TRBJ2-3; 7 bases are a match to TRBD2. Germline values: CDR1 SGHTA, CDR2 FQGNSA. V lost 0 bases to trimming and J lost 4 bases; unmatched junction nucleotides: 7. The CDR3 totals 16 residues. Here the CDR3 DNA reads TGTGCCAGCAGCTTAGCGGGAGGGCCGGTCGCAGATACGCAGTATTTT. Protein: CASSLAGGPVADTQYF.

A few counts support this clonotype. The chain employs TRBV7-2 and TRBJ1-1; no clear D. The CDR3 is 15 amino acids. The V end was cut by 1 base, the J end by 4 bases, with 13 bases between. Germline values: CDR1 SGHTA, CDR2 FQGNSA. The CDR3 bases are TGTGCCAGCAGCTTAGTACTAGGGATCGGCACTGAAGCTTTCTTT. Translating gives CASSLVLGIGTEAFF. The complete variable domain, with remaining parts taken from reference TRBV7-2 and TRBJ1-1, reads GAGVSQSPSNKVTEKGKDVELRCDPISGHTALYWYRQSLGQGLEFLIYFQGNSAPDKSGLPSDRFSAERTGGSVSTLTIQRTQQEDSAVYLCASSLVLGIGTEAFFGQGTRLTVV.

V is TRBV20-1 and J is TRBJ1-5; the D is unclear. Trimming removed 3 bases from V and 5 bases from J, with 17 bases in between. Germline V CDR1 and CDR2: DFQATT, SNEGSKA (reference sequence). The CDR3 is 15 amino acids. CDR3 sequence reads: CSASMESSSDQPQHF. DNA of the CDR3: TGCAGTGCTAGTATGGAAAGCAGCTCTGATCAGCCCCAGCATTTT.